Below are 18 T cell receptor beta chains sequenced from a single sample in a study of OX40 agonist ivuxolimab in advanced cancers. Generated by immunoSEQ multiplex PCR, the TCRdb table keeps only in-frame clones and is missing some. The sample holds about 64,000 clones; around four fifths are singletons and the top ten take approximately 2%. Sample: CD4+ or CD8+ T cells sorted from blood, taken in a trial of the OX40 agonist ivuxolimab. The receptors stem from an adult with an advanced solid tumor such as melanoma, head and neck, liver or kidney cancer.

The chain employs TRBV30 and TRBJ2-3, with 7 bases lining up with TRBD1. The V segment lost 0 bases and the J segment 2 bases; nucleotides outside the gene matches: 11. Germline V gives CDR1 GTSNPN, CDR2 SVGIG (reference sequence). This CDR3 spans 17 amino acids. The CDR3 DNA sequence: TGTGCCTGGAGTGTTGAGGGGGCTAAACGGTCCACAGATACGCAGTATTTT. This encodes CAWSVEGAKRSTDTQYF.

This chain joins TRBV20-1 and TRBJ1-2; D gene ambiguous. Germline V lookup: CDR1 DFQATT, CDR2 SNEGSKA (reference sequence). Trimming pared 1 base from V and 7 bases from J, leaving 7 bases between. This CDR3 comprises 11 residues. The CDR3 sequence is CSARGGFGYTF. As DNA, the CDR3 is TGCAGTGCTAGAGGAGGGTTTGGCTACACCTTC.

The chain has TRBV12-5 and TRBJ2-3; 11 bases are a match to TRBD2. This CDR3 is built from 16 residues. The junction had 6 bases not matched to a gene; V was cut back by 4 bases and J by 3 bases. Germline V gene sequence: CDR1 LGHNT, CDR2 FRNRAP. The CDR3 nucleotides are TGTGCTAGTGGTTCCGCCACTAGCGGGAGAACAGATACGCAGTATTTT. Translated: CASGSATSGRTDTQYF.

This chain connects TRBV25-1 to TRBJ2-5; no definite D call. Deletions cut 6 bases from V and 5 bases from J, with 16 bases between. Per the germline V gene, CDR1 is MGHDK and CDR2 is SYGVNS. The CDR3 has 14 amino acids. CDR3 in amino acids: CASSLPDPGETQYF. DNA of the CDR3: TGTGCCAGCAGCCTTCCGGATCCCGGCGAGACCCAGTACTTC.

V and J are TRBV5-1 and TRBJ2-1, with 15 bases fitting TRBD2. Germline V lookup: CDR1 SGHRS, CDR2 YFSETQ. The V gene end was trimmed by 3 bases and the J gene end by 4 bases; junction bases not matched to a gene: 5. The CDR3 contains 17 residues. The CDR3 nucleotides are TGCGCCAGCAGCTCCGGGACTAGCGGGAGGCGGTACAATGAGCAGTTCTTC. Translating gives CASSSGTSGRRYNEQFF.

This CDR3 reads CASRRGTGRSSGNTIYF. The CDR3 DNA follows: TGTGCCAGCAGAAGGGGGACAGGTCGAAGCTCTGGAAACACCATATATTTT. The chain links TRBV27 to TRBJ1-3; 8 nucleotides align to TRBD1. Trimming took 6 bases from V and 0 from J; bases not matched to a gene: 10. Germline V gene lookup returns CDR1 MNHEY and CDR2 SMNVEV (reference sequence). The CDR3 runs to 17 residues.

The chain employs TRBV5-1 and TRBJ2-2; TRBD2 matches at 9 bases. The CDR3 loop spans 17 amino acids. The germline V gene encodes CDR1 SGHRS and CDR2 YFSETQ. The junction had 16 bases not matched to a gene; V was cut back by 6 bases and J by 7 bases. For the CDR3, the DNA is TGCGCCAGCACCCAGACGGCTAGCGGGGCAGGGAGCGGGGAGCTGTTTTTT. Its translation: CASTQTASGAGSGELFF.

V is TRBV5-4 and J is TRBJ1-5; 7 bases match TRBD1. The CDR3 is 13 amino acids. The ends lost 7 bases at V and 2 bases at J; junction bases unmatched: 3. Germline CDR1 and CDR2: SGHNT and YYREEE (reference sequence). The DNA for the CDR3 is TGTGCCAGCGGTACAGGGGGCAATCAGCCCCAGCATTTT. As protein: CASGTGGNQPQHF.

The chain recombines TRBV6-4 with TRBJ2-1, with 8 bases identical to TRBD2. The ends lost 4 bases at V and 6 bases at J; junction bases unmatched: 8. CDR3 length: 15 amino acids. CDR1 MRHNA and CDR2 SNTAGT come from the germline V gene. CDR3 coding DNA: TGTGCCAGCAGTGGGTCGGGACTAGTAGGCAATGAGCAGTTCTTC. This sequence encodes CASSGSGLVGNEQFF.

V gene TRBV7-9 combines with J gene TRBJ2-2; no definite D call. The CDR3 loop spans 16 amino acids. Germline V lookup: CDR1 SEHNR, CDR2 FQNEAQ (reference sequence). Trimming pared 5 bases from V and 2 bases from J, leaving 15 bases between. The CDR3 DNA is TGTGCCAGCAGCCGAAAGGTCTGGGAAAACACCGGGGAGCTGTTTTTT. It encodes CASSRKVWENTGELFF.

The genes are TRBV30 and TRBJ1-3, with 9 bases matching TRBD1. The trim removed 2 bases at V and 11 bases at J, leaving 7 bases unmatched. The CDR3 is made up of 13 amino acids. The germline V gene has CDR1 GTSNPN and CDR2 SVGIG (reference sequence). The CDR3 DNA reads as TGTGCCTGGAGTCTACAGGGGGCTCCTGCCATATATTTT. Protein sequence: CAWSLQGAPAIYF.

The genes are TRBV27 and TRBJ2-3; 8 nucleotides line up with TRBD2. This CDR3 has 14 amino acids. CDR1 and CDR2 (germline): MNHEY, SMNVEV (reference sequence). V shed 8 bases, J shed 5 bases, and the junction held 9 bases outside the gene matches. The CDR3: CASSREAARDTQYF. The CDR3 region has the DNA TGTGCCAGCTCGCGGGAGGCCGCCAGAGATACGCAGTATTTT.

V usage is TRBV2 and J usage is TRBJ1-2, with 10 bases identical to TRBD1. The CDR3 is 13 amino acids. The V gene's germline CDR1 is SNHLY and CDR2 FYNNEI. V shed 6 bases and J 8 bases; nucleotides not matched to a gene: 6. The CDR3 nucleotides are TGTGCCAGCAGGGGGACAGGGGCGCACGGCTACACCTTC. Its translation is CASRGTGAHGYTF.

The genes are TRBV4-3 and TRBJ2-5, with D perhaps being TRBD1 or TRBD2 (5 bases each). V lost 1 base and J lost 4, with 16 bases in between. Germline V lookup: CDR1 LGHNA, CDR2 YSLEER. The CDR3 is 16 amino acids. As DNA, the CDR3 is TGCGCCAGCAGCCAAGCGGGGATAGGGGTCCCAGAGACCCAGTACTTC. It translates to CASSQAGIGVPETQYF.

V is TRBV30 and J is TRBJ2-3; 9 positions agree with TRBD2. Germline values: CDR1 GTSNPN, CDR2 SVGIG (reference sequence). This CDR3 is 17 amino acids long. V shed 5 bases and J 4 bases; nucleotides not matched to a gene: 16. CDR3 coding DNA: TGTGCCTGGGTAGAGCGGGGGGCCTGGCTCCGCTCAGATACGCAGTATTTT. Its protein product is CAWVERGAWLRSDTQYF.

The CDR3 protein is CASSLRGVETQYF. The CDR3 bases are TGTGCCAGCAGCTTACGGGGAGTAGAGACCCAGTACTTC. The chain has TRBV7-9 and TRBJ2-5, with a possible D match to TRBD2 (5 bases). The length of the CDR3 is 13 residues. V shed 2 bases and J shed 4 bases, with 8 bases lying between them. Looked up from germline, CDR1 is SEHNR and CDR2 is FQNEAQ (reference sequence).

This rearrangement joins TRBV28 to TRBJ2-1, with 12 bases identical to TRBD2. The germline V gene has CDR1 MDHEN and CDR2 SYDVKM. The CDR3 is 15 amino acids. Unmatched junction bases numbered 7, after V lost 5 bases and J lost 8 bases. The CDR3 spells CASSTTSGGPHEQFF. DNA for the CDR3: TGTGCCAGCAGTACCACTAGCGGGGGGCCCCATGAGCAGTTCTTC. The entire variable domain, with the rest obtained from reference TRBV28 and TRBJ2-1, is as follows: DVKVTQSSRYLVKRTGEKVFLECVQDMDHENMFWYRQDPGLGLRLIYFSYDVKMKEKGDIPEGYSVSREKKERFSLILESASTNQTSMYLCASSTTSGGPHEQFFGPGTRLTVL.

The rearrangement joins TRBV19 to TRBJ2-4, with D perhaps matching TRBD1 (6 bases). V lost 4 bases and J lost 3, with 13 bases in between. CDR1 is LNHDA, CDR2 SQIVND, per germline (reference sequence). This CDR3 is 15 amino acids long. The CDR3 DNA reads as TGTGCCAGTAGTACGGACAGCTTAGGCAAAAACATTCAGTACTTC. Translating gives CASSTDSLGKNIQYF.